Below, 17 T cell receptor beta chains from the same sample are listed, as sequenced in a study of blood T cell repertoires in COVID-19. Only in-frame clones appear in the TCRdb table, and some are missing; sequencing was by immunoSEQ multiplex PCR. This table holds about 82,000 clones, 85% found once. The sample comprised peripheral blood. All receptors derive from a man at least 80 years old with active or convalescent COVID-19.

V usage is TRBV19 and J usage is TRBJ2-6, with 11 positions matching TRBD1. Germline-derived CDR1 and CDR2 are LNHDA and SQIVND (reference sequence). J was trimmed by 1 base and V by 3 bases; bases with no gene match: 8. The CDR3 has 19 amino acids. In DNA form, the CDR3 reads TGTGCCAGTAGTATCCCGGACAGGGGGCTATATTCTGGGGCCAACGTCCTGACTTTC. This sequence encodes CASSIPDRGLYSGANVLTF.

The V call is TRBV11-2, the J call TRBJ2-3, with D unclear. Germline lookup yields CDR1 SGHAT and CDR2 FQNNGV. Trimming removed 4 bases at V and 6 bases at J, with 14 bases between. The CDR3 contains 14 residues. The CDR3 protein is CASSSRWLSDTQYF. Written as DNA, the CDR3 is TGTGCCAGCAGCTCGAGGTGGTTGTCCGATACGCAGTATTTT.

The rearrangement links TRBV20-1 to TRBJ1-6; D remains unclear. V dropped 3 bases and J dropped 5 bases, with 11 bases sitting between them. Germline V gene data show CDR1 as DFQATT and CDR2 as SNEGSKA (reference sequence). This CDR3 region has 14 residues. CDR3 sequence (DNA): TGCAGTGCTAGTCCTGGAGTCAATAATTCACCCCTCCACTTT. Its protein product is CSASPGVNNSPLHF.

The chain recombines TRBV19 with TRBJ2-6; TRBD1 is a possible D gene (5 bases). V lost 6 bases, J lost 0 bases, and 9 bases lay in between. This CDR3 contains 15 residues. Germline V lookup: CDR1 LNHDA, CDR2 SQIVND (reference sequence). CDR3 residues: CASRPQGSGANVLTF. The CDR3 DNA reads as TGTGCCAGTAGACCCCAGGGCTCTGGGGCCAACGTCCTGACTTTC. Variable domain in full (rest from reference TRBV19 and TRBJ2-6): DGGITQSPKYLFRKEGQNVTLSCEQNLNHDAMYWYRQDPGQGLRLIYYSQIVNDFQKGDIAEGYSVSREKKESFPLTVTSAQKNPTAFYLCASRPQGSGANVLTFGAGSRLTVL.

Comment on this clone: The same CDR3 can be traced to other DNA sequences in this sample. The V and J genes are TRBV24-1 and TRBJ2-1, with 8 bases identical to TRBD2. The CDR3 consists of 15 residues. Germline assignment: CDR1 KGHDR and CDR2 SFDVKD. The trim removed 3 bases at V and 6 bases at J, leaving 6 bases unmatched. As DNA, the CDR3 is TGTGCCACCAGTGATACCCGACTAGCGTTCAATGAGCAGTTCTTC. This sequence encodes CATSDTRLAFNEQFF.

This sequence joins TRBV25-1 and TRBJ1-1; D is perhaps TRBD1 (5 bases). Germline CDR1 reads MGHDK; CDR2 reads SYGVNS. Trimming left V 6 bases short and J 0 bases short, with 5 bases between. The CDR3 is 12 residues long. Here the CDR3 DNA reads TGTGCCAGCAGAGGGGTGAACACTGAAGCTTTCTTT. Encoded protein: CASRGVNTEAFF.

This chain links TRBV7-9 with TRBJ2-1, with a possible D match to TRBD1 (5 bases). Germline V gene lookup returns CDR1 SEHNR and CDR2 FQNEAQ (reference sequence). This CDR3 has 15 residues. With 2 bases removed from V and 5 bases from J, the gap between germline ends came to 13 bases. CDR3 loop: CASSLIRVGDNEQFF. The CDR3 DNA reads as TGTGCCAGCAGCTTAATCAGGGTGGGTGACAATGAGCAGTTCTTC.

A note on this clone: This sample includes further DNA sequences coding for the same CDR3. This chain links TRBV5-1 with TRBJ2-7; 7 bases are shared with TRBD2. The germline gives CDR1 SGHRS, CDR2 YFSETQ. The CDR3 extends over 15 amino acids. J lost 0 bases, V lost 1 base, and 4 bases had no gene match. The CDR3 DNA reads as TGCGCCAGCAGCTTGAGGCCGGGGGGCTCCTACGAGCAGTACGTC. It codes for CASSLRPGGSYEQYV.

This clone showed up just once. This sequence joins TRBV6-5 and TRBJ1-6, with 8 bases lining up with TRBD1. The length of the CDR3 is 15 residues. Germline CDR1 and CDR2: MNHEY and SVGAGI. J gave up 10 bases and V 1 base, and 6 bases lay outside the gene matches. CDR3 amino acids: CASSYFTGGNSPLHF. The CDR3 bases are TGTGCCAGCAGTTACTTTACAGGGGGTAACTCACCCCTCCACTTT.

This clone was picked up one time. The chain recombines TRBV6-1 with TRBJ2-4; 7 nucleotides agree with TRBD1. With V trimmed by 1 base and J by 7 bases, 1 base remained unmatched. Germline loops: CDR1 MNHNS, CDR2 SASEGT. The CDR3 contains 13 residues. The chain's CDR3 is CASSEDRGNIQYF. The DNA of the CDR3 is TGTGCCAGCAGTGAAGACAGGGGCAACATTCAGTACTTC.

The CDR3 nucleotides read TGTGCCAGCAGCTTTTCGGGAAGCTCCTACGAGCAGTACGTC. This sequence encodes CASSFSGSSYEQYV. The rearrangement links TRBV5-5 to TRBJ2-7; D is possibly TRBD2 (5 bases). Germline-derived CDR1 and CDR2 are SGHKS and YYEKEE (reference sequence). The V gene lost 2 bases and the J gene lost 0 bases, with 9 bases spanning the gap. CDR3 length: 14 amino acids.

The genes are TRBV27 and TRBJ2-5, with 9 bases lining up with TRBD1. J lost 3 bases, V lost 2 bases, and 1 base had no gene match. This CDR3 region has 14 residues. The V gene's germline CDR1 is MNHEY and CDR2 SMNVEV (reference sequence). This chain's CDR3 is CASSLRDREETQYF. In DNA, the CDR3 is TGTGCCAGCAGTTTAAGGGACAGGGAAGAGACCCAGTACTTC.

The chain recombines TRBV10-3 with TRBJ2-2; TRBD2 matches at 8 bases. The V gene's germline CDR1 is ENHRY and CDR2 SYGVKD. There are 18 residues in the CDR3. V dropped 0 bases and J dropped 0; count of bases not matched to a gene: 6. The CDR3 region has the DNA TGTGCCATCAGTGAGTCGTCCCCTAGCGGGCCGAACACCGGGGAGCTGTTTTTT. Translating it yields CAISESSPSGPNTGELFF.

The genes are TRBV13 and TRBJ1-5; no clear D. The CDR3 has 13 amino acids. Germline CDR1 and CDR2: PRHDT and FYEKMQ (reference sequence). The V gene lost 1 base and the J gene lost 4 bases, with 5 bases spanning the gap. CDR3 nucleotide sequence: TGTGCCAGCAGCTTAGCTGAGAATCAGCCCCAGCATTTT. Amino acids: CASSLAENQPQHF.

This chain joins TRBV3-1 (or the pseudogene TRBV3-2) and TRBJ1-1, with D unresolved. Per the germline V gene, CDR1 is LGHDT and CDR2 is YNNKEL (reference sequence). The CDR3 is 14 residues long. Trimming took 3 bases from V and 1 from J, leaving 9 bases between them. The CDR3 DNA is TGTGCCAGCAGCCAGCCACCACAGAACACTGAAGCTTTCTTT. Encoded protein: CASSQPPQNTEAFF.

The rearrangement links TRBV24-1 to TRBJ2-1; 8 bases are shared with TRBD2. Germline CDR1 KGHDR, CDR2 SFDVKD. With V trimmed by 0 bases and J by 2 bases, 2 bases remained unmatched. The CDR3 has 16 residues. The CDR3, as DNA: TGTGCCACCAGTGATTTGCCTAGCGGGCCCTACAATGAGCAGTTCTTC. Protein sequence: CATSDLPSGPYNEQFF.

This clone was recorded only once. The CDR3 loop reads CASSPGLKVLVNTEAFF. For the CDR3, the DNA is TGTGCCAGCAGTCCAGGGTTGAAGGTTCTCGTGAACACTGAAGCTTTCTTT. The genes are TRBV2 and TRBJ1-1, with a tentative D call TRBD1 (5 bases). The CDR3 is made up of 17 amino acids. CDR1 SNHLY and CDR2 FYNNEI come from the germline V gene. Trimming took off 5 bases at V and 0 bases at J, with 19 bases between the two ends. Full variable domain (remainder filled in from reference TRBV2 and TRBJ1-1): EPEVTQTPSHQVTQMGQEVILRCVPISNHLYFYWYRQILGQKVEFLVSFYNNEISEKSEIFDDQFSVERPDGSNFTLKIRSTKLEDSAMYFCASSPGLKVLVNTEAFFGQGTRLTVV.